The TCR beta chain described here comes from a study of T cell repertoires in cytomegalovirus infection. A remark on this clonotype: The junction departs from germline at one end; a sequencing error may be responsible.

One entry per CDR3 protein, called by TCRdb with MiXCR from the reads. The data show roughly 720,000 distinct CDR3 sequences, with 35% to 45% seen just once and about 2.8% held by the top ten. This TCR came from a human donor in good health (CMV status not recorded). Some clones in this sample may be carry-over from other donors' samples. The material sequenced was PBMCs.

The CDR3 spells CASSFDRGYGYNF. The CDR3 DNA sequence: TGTGCAAGCAGCTTCGACAGGGGCTATGGCTACAACTTC. This chain links TRBV7-2 with TRBJ1-2; 8 bases line up with TRBD1. CDR1 is SGHTA and CDR2 is FQGNSA in the germline V gene. CDR3 length: 13 residues.